The 20 T cell receptor beta chains in this list originate from one sample, sequenced in a study of T cell responses to AZD1222 COVID-19 vaccine. Only in-frame clones appear in the TCRdb table, and some are missing; sequencing was by immunoSEQ multiplex PCR. The sample has roughly 120,000 clones, 80% to 90% seen once. Sample: peripheral blood, taken 28 days after the second AZD1222 dose. These receptor sequences come from an adult who received the AZD1222 COVID-19 vaccine.

The rearrangement uses TRBV28 and TRBJ1-5; 7 bases agree with TRBD1. CDR3 length equals 15 residues. Germline-derived CDR1 and CDR2 are MDHEN and SYDVKM. Trimming cost V 6 bases and J 0 bases; bases outside gene matches: 5. The chain's CDR3 is CASSVQGISNQPQHF. The CDR3 DNA sequence: TGTGCCAGCAGCGTACAGGGGATTAGCAATCAGCCCCAGCATTTT.

The chain couples TRBV4-1 to TRBJ1-1; 8 positions match TRBD1. Germline-derived CDR1 and CDR2 are MGHRA and YSYEKL. This CDR3 is 15 amino acids long. V was clipped by 5 bases and J by 3 bases; unmatched bases: 8. CDR3 sequence reads: CASSAQGGSYTEAFF. The CDR3 DNA reads TGCGCCAGCAGCGCACAGGGGGGGTCTTACACTGAAGCTTTCTTT.

The chain links TRBV9 to TRBJ2-3; 8 bases map to TRBD2. Germline V gene lookup returns CDR1 SGDLS and CDR2 YYNGEE. The length of the CDR3 is 15 residues. V lost 4 bases and J lost 6; bases outside the gene matches: 10. CDR3 sequence reads: CASSPRLAPADTQYF. CDR3 nucleotides: TGTGCCAGCAGCCCCCGACTAGCGCCCGCTGATACGCAGTATTTT. The variable domain in full, completed from reference TRBV9 and TRBJ2-3, reads DSGVTQTPKHLITATGQRVTLRCSPRSGDLSVYWYQQSLDQGLQFLIQYYNGEERAKGNILERFSAQQFPDLHSELNLSSLELGDSALYFCASSPRLAPADTQYFGPGTRLTVL.

The genes are TRBV11-2 and TRBJ1-2; 8 bases map to TRBD1. V trimming: 5 bases; J trimming: 4 bases; junction bases outside the gene matches: 9. The CDR3 consists of 15 residues. CDR1 is SGHAT and CDR2 is FQNNGV in the germline V gene. The CDR3 DNA reads as TGTGCCAGCAGCACCCGGACAGGGCGCGCCTATGGCTACACCTTC. Its translation is CASSTRTGRAYGYTF.

This clone came up once. The chain links TRBV2 to TRBJ2-1; D is uncertain. V gave up 4 bases and J gave up 8 bases, with 6 bases separating them. In germline, CDR1 is SNHLY, CDR2 FYNNEI. CDR3 size: 11 residues. DNA of the CDR3: TGTGCCAGCAGTGGAGACCATGAGCAGTTCTTC. Amino acids: CASSGDHEQFF.

V usage is TRBV3-1 (or the pseudogene TRBV3-2) and J usage is TRBJ2-3; TRBD2 matches at 8 bases. Germline trimming cut 4 bases from V and 5 bases from J; bases unmatched to any gene: 11. The length of the CDR3 is 16 residues. Germline assignment: CDR1 LGHDT and CDR2 YNNKEL (reference sequence). The CDR3 protein is CASSPGGSGIVDTQYF. CDR3 sequence (DNA): TGTGCCAGCAGCCCTGGCGGTAGCGGGATAGTAGATACGCAGTATTTT.

This clone was counted once. V is TRBV6-1 and J is TRBJ1-2; maybe TRBD1 (6 bases). This CDR3 is 15 amino acids long. Trimming left V 0 bases short and J 4 bases short, with 12 bases between. The germline gives CDR1 MNHNS, CDR2 SASEGT. The CDR3 bases are TGTGCCAGCAGTGAAGCGCTACAGGGCGGCTATGGCTACACCTTC. As protein: CASSEALQGGYGYTF.

The chain employs TRBV24-1 and TRBJ2-1, with a tentative D call TRBD2 (6 bases). Between the trimmed V and J ends, which lost 4 bases and 1 base, there was a span of 22 bases. Germline V gene lookup returns CDR1 KGHDR and CDR2 SFDVKD. The CDR3 is made up of 19 amino acids. The CDR3 DNA sequence: TGTGCCACCAGTGAGGCGCGAGCGGGCCCAAAGGCATCCTACAATGAGCAGTTCTTC. Translation gives CATSEARAGPKASYNEQFF.

This sequence joins TRBV5-4 and TRBJ2-2; D uncertain. Germline-derived CDR1 and CDR2 are SGHNT and YYREEE (reference sequence). The CDR3 is 17 residues long. Trimming pared 3 bases from V and 0 bases from J, leaving 15 bases between. The CDR3 here is CASSSSVNQPNTGELFF. The CDR3 region has the DNA TGTGCCAGCAGCTCTTCGGTGAACCAGCCGAACACCGGGGAGCTGTTTTTT.

The V and J genes are TRBV29-1 and TRBJ1-2; the D is unclear. V was trimmed by 3 bases and J by 4 bases, leaving 9 bases between them. In germline, CDR1 is SQVTM, CDR2 ANQGSEA. The length of the CDR3 is 12 residues. The CDR3 region is CSVDRGFYGYTF. The CDR3 DNA follows: TGCAGCGTTGATCGAGGTTTCTATGGCTACACCTTC. Full variable domain (remainder filled in from reference TRBV29-1 and TRBJ1-2): SAVISQKPSRDICQRGTSLTIQCQVDSQVTMMFWYRQQPGQSLTLIATANQGSEATYESGFVIDKFPISRPNLTFSTLTVSNMSPEDSSIYLCSVDRGFYGYTFGSGTRLTVV.

The CDR3 loop reads CASSDPTSGNTIYF. DNA of the CDR3: TGTGCCAGCAGCGACCCAACCAGCGGAAACACCATATATTTT. The rearrangement links TRBV5-4 to TRBJ1-3; no clear D. The V gene's germline CDR1 is SGHNT and CDR2 YYREEE (reference sequence). The CDR3 spans 14 residues. The V end was cut by 4 bases, the J end by 4 bases, with 12 bases between.

The chain combines TRBV19 with TRBJ1-6, with no clear D. Germline CDR1 reads LNHDA; CDR2 reads SQIVND (reference sequence). Trimming left V 9 bases short and J 10 bases short, with 19 bases between. The CDR3 is 14 residues long. CDR3 sequence reads: CASGRVQVLSPLHF. CDR3 bases: TGTGCCAGCGGGAGGGTTCAGGTATTATCACCCCTCCACTTT.

CDR3 region: CASSLGGLGDLETQYF. The CDR3 nucleotides are TGCGCCAGCAGCTTGGGAGGGCTTGGGGATTTGGAGACCCAGTACTTC. The rearrangement joins TRBV5-1 to TRBJ2-5, with D possibly matching TRBD2 (5 bases). The CDR3 has 16 residues. Germline values: CDR1 SGHRS, CDR2 YFSETQ. The V and J ends lost 0 bases and 5 bases respectively, with 17 bases between them.

The chain recombines TRBV14 with TRBJ2-7, with unresolved D. V lost 4 bases and J lost 0, with 4 bases in between. Germline loops: CDR1 SGHDN, CDR2 FVKESK. The CDR3 is 12 residues long. The CDR3 DNA sequence: TGTGCCAGCAGCCGTAGCTCCTACGAGCAGTACTTC. Protein sequence: CASSRSSYEQYF.

This rearrangement joins TRBV27 to TRBJ1-2; the D gene is possibly TRBD1 (5 bases). CDR1 and CDR2 from the germline V gene are MNHEY and SMNVEV (reference sequence). This CDR3 has 14 residues. Between the trimmed V and J ends, which lost 5 bases and 4 bases, there was a span of 14 bases. CDR3 amino acids: CASSPTWDPYGYTF. CDR3 nucleotides: TGTGCCAGCAGTCCCACCTGGGACCCCTATGGCTACACCTTC.

V usage is TRBV19 and J usage is TRBJ1-6; TRBD1 aligns across 10 bases. The J segment lost 3 bases and the V segment lost 3 bases, leaving 14 bases of the junction unmatched. Germline V gene lookup returns CDR1 LNHDA and CDR2 SQIVND (reference sequence). This CDR3 spans 20 amino acids. CDR3: CASSMDRGAGSSFYNSPLHF. The CDR3 bases are TGTGCCAGTAGTATGGACAGGGGGGCCGGATCCTCCTTCTATAATTCACCCCTCCACTTT.

The rearrangement links TRBV5-4 to TRBJ2-7, with TRBD1 matching over 9 bases. This CDR3 comprises 15 residues. The V gene's germline CDR1 is SGHNT and CDR2 YYREEE (reference sequence). Losses at the gene ends were 4 bases for V and 4 bases for J; bases not matched to a gene: 9. The CDR3 loop reads CASSIPGQGLYEQYF. In DNA, the CDR3 is TGTGCCAGCAGCATTCCGGGACAGGGCCTGTACGAGCAGTACTTC.

J is TRBJ2-1 and V is TRBV19, with D possibly matching TRBD1 (5 bases). Germline CDR1 reads LNHDA; CDR2 reads SQIVND (reference sequence). This CDR3 spans 13 amino acids. V lost 8 bases, J lost 0 bases, and 8 bases lay in between. The CDR3 DNA sequence: TGTGCCAGTGCCGACAGCTCCTACAATGAGCAGTTCTTC. Amino acid sequence: CASADSSYNEQFF.

V and J are TRBV6-5 and TRBJ1-1; 8 nucleotides line up with TRBD1. Trimming cost V 0 bases and J 5 bases; bases outside gene matches: 5. CDR3 size: 15 residues. CDR1 is MNHEY, CDR2 SVGAGI, per germline. The CDR3 protein is CASSYSMGQATEAFF. The CDR3 DNA reads as TGTGCCAGCAGTTACTCGATGGGACAGGCAACTGAAGCTTTCTTT.

Here the CDR3 DNA reads TGTGCCAGCAGCTTAGGGGCGCCCTACGAGCAGTACTTC. Translation gives CASSLGAPYEQYF. This chain uses TRBV7-8 with TRBJ2-7, with D hard to call. V gave up 1 base and J gave up 2 bases, with 6 bases separating them. The CDR3 contains 13 residues. Germline V CDR1 and CDR2: SGHVS, FQNEAQ.